This paragraph reports one T cell receptor (beta chain). The germline CDR1 and CDR2 sequences are MNHEY and SMNVEV (reference sequence). This CDR3 has 16 residues. The germline V and J ends were trimmed by 0 bases and 5 bases, with 11 bases remaining between them. The data are from a study of blood T cell repertoires in COVID-19. Data came from immunoSEQ multiplex PCR; TCRdb stores just in-frame clones and leaves some out. Of about 230,000 clones in the sample, roughly four fifths were seen once. The receptor was derived from a woman aged 45-60 years with acute or convalescent COVID-19. The chain is built from TRBV27 and TRBJ1-6; perhaps TRBD1 as D (5 bases). Sequenced input: peripheral blood. The CDR3 bases are TGTGCCAGCAGTTTATCGGGGCGGTCTAATAATTCACCCCTCCACTTT. Its translation: CASSLSGRSNNSPLHF.